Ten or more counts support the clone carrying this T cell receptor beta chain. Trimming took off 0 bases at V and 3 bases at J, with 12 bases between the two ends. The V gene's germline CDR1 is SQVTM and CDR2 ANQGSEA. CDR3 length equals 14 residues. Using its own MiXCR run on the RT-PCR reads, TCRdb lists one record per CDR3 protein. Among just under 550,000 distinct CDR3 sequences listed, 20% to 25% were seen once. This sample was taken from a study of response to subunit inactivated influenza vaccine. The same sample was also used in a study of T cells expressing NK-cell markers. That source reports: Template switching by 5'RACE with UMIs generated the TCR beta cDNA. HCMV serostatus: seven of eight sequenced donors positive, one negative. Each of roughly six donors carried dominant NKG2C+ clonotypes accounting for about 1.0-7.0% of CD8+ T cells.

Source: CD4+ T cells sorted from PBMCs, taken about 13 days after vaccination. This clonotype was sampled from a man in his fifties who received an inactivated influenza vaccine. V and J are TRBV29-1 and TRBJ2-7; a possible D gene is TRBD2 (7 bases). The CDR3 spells CSVEDVGGGYEQYF. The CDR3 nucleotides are TGCAGCGTTGAAGATGTGGGAGGGGGCTACGAGCAGTACTTC.